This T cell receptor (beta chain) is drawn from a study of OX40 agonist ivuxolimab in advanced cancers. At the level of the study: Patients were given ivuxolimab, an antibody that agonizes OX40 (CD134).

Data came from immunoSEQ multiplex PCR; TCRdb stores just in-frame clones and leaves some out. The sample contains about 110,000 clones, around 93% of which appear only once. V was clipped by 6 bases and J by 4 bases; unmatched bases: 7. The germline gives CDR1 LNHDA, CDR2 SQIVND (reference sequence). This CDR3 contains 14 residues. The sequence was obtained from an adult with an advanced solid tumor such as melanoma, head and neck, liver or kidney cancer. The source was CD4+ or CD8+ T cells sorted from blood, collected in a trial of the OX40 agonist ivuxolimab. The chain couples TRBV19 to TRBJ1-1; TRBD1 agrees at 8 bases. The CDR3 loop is CASSDRQGSTEAFF. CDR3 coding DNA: TGTGCCAGTAGCGATCGACAGGGGAGCACTGAAGCTTTCTTT. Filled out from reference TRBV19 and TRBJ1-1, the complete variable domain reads DGGITQSPKYLFRKEGQNVTLSCEQNLNHDAMYWYRQDPGQGLRLIYYSQIVNDFQKGDIAEGYSVSREKKESFPLTVTSAQKNPTAFYLCASSDRQGSTEAFFGQGTRLTVV.